Listed here are 6 T cell receptor beta chains from one sample, sequenced in a study of blood T cell repertoires in COVID-19. Data came from immunoSEQ multiplex PCR; TCRdb stores just in-frame clones and leaves some out. The sample lists tens of thousands of clones; 75% to 85% were seen once. Sequenced: peripheral blood. All receptors derive from a woman older than 75 with acute or convalescent COVID-19.

The rearrangement links TRBV10-2 to TRBJ1-1, with 9 bases fitting TRBD1. The length of the CDR3 is 14 residues. The germline V gene encodes CDR1 WSHSY and CDR2 SAAADI. V was pared by 5 bases and J by 7 bases, with 8 bases of the junction left unmatched. The CDR3 here is CASSRHRGLGEAFF. The DNA of the CDR3 is TGCGCCAGCAGTAGGCACAGGGGGCTAGGTGAAGCTTTCTTT.

This chain connects TRBV5-1 to TRBJ1-3, with D perhaps TRBD1 (5 bases). Germline V gene data show CDR1 as SGHRS and CDR2 as YFSETQ. With 5 bases removed from V and 0 bases from J, the gap between germline ends came to 12 bases. The CDR3 covers 15 residues. The CDR3 protein is CASSPDSLSGNTIYF. The CDR3 DNA follows: TGCGCCAGCAGTCCTGACAGCCTCTCTGGAAACACCATATATTTT.

This chain connects TRBV7-8 to TRBJ2-5, with 7 bases that match TRBD2. The CDR3 length is 14 residues. Germline assignment: CDR1 SGHVS and CDR2 FQNEAQ. The trim removed 4 bases at V and 2 bases at J, leaving 4 bases unmatched. The CDR3 region is CASSSVLAQETQYF. In DNA form, the CDR3 reads TGTGCCAGCAGCTCCGTACTAGCGCAAGAGACCCAGTACTTC.

The chain employs TRBV28 and TRBJ2-1, with D possibly matching TRBD2 (6 bases). Looked up from germline, CDR1 is MDHEN and CDR2 is SYDVKM. This CDR3 has 16 amino acids. V was shortened by 4 bases and J by 0 bases, with 13 bases between the two germline ends. Written as DNA, the CDR3 is TGTGCCAGCAGTTCCCCAACGGGGGACTCCTACAATGAGCAGTTCTTC. Encoded protein: CASSSPTGDSYNEQFF.

For the CDR3, the DNA is TGTGCCAGCCTTTCAACATACGAGCAGTACTTC. This gives the protein CASLSTYEQYF. The chain is built from TRBV2 and TRBJ2-7, with D hard to call. Germline CDR1 reads SNHLY; CDR2 reads FYNNEI. The CDR3 is 11 residues long. V lost 8 bases to trimming and J lost 4 bases, with 9 bases between them. Variable domain in full (rest from reference TRBV2 and TRBJ2-7): EPEVTQTPSHQVTQMGQEVILRCVPISNHLYFYWYRQILGQKVEFLVSFYNNEISEKSEIFDDQFSVERPDGSNFTLKIRSTKLEDSAMYFCASLSTYEQYFGPGTRLTVT.

J is TRBJ2-1 and V is TRBV5-6, with 7 bases fitting TRBD2. Losses at the gene ends were 3 bases for V and 0 bases for J; bases not matched to a gene: 3. The CDR3 length is 15 residues. CDR1 and CDR2 from the germline V gene are SGHDT and YYEEEE. CDR3 bases: TGTGCCAGCAGCTCGGGACTATACTCCTACAATGAGCAGTTCTTC. Its translation is CASSSGLYSYNEQFF.